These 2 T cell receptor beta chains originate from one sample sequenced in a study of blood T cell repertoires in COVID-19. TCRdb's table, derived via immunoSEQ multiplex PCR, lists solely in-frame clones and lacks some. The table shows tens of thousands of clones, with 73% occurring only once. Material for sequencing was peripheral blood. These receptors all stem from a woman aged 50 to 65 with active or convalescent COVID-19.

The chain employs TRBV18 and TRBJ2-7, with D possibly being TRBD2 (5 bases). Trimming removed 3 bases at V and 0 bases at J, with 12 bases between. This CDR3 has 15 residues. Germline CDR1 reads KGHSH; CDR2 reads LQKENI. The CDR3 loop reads CASSPRTGSSYEQYF. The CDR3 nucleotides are TGTGCCAGCTCACCCAGGACGGGGAGCTCCTACGAGCAGTACTTC.

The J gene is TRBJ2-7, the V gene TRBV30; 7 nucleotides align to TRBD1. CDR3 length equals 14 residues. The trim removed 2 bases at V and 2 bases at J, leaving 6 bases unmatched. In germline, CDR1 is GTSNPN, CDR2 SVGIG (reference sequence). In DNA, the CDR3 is TGTGCCTGGAGTCCCGGGACAGCCACCTACGAGCAGTACTTC. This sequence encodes CAWSPGTATYEQYF.